This T cell receptor beta chain was found in a study of T cells after yellow fever vaccination (dated by TCRdb to the late 2010s). Regarding the complete study: The SMART-Seq v4 Ultra Low Input RNA kit was used to prepare libraries from fractions with low cell numbers. Bulk PBMC replicates and cell subsets were isolated from blood drawn at multiple timepoints before and after both primary and secondary immunization. Two healthy male donors, one aged 18 to 30 and one aged 30 to 40 years, were included in the cohort. To follow T-cell clones before and after both primary and booster YFV17D yellow fever vaccination, bulk TCR alpha and beta repertoires underwent longitudinal sequencing. Summary of the overall study and its limitations: After the booster, most of the clones that had expanded following primary vaccination were detected again (roughly 97% of CD4 and 80% to 90% of CD8), which suggests that memory was broadly maintained. The secondary T-cell response was weaker than the primary response but faster, peaking on day 5 instead of day 15. A small fraction of clonotypes showed up in both the CD4 and CD8 compartments, probably as a result of convergent recombination. Computational filtering was required because FACS-sorted repertoires could contain abundant contaminating clonotypes from the bulk population. Because only a couple of donors were included in the study, the extent to which the findings can be generalized is limited.

The treatment or condition tag for this specimen amounts to: live attenuated yellow fever vaccine strain. PBMCs were isolated from peripheral blood using a standard Ficoll-Paque protocol. Epitope-specific CD8 T cells were sorted with a dextramer loaded with the yellow fever NS4B epitope peptide, together with anti-CD3 and anti-CD8 staining. RNA was extracted with TriZol from bulk PBMCs, CD4 and CD8 fractions, and dextramer-positive and dextramer-negative fractions. This clonotype was counted at least ten times. The sample holds no much larger clone one base away, and base qualities are not on file. The CDR3 measures 16 amino acids from cysteine to phenylalanine. The retained sequence is limited to the CDR3, 48 bases, with the frame set at the first base. CDR1 and CDR2 are drawn from the germline V gene: MGHRA, YSYEKL. Trimming at the junction amounts to 6 bases on V and 0 bases on J, and the germline ends lie 17 bases apart.

TCR cDNA was made using 5'RACE template switching, a step that added a universal primer site and unique molecular identifiers. Priming for cDNA synthesis came from both the TCR alpha and TCR beta constant segments. Library amplification used two PCR steps, and the second PCR step added sample barcodes and sequencing adapters. Sequencing of libraries was done on Illumina HiSeq 2500 (2x100 bp) or NovaSeq (2x150 bp). For the original study's pipeline: MIGEC handled demultiplexing of reads and collapsing into UMI consensus sequences, while MiXCR performed V(D)J alignment. Vaccine-responding clonotypes were defined with edgeR using replicate PBMC samples, requiring FDR below 0.01 and a log2 fold change above 5 up to day 15. Each bulk clonotype received a CD4 or CD8 identity based on whether the sequenced CD4 or CD8 repertoire contained that clonotype at higher abundance. A clonotype counted as NS4B-specific if enriched at least 10-fold in dextramer-positive versus dextramer-negative fractions, with CD4-biased clonotypes left out. TCRdb's own reprocessing of the public reads used fastp at Q25 and MiXCR and kept productive beta chains. Under each unique CDR3 protein, matching rows form one entry showing the most common genes and DNA. None of the V and J calls come from the authors' own analysis; TCRdb made them. Within this sample are about 85,000 distinct CDR3 sequences, with 10% to 15% of them counted one time only. Approximately 23% of the sample comes from the top ten.

This specimen was CD8+ T cells not binding an NS4B(214-222) dextramer, sorted from PBMCs, taken approximately 20 days after the first yellow fever vaccination. This specimen's cell subset or site label, per the study, means: NS4B epitope dextramer-negative CD8 T cells. The V and J genes are TRBV4-1 and TRBJ1-1; TRBD1 could be the D gene, as 6 bases match. This TCR was recovered from a man in his late teens or twenties who received the YFV17D yellow fever vaccine. The bases read TGCGCCAGCAGACACACTCCGGGACACGTGAACACTGAAGCTTTCTTT. It encodes CASRHTPGHVNTEAFF.